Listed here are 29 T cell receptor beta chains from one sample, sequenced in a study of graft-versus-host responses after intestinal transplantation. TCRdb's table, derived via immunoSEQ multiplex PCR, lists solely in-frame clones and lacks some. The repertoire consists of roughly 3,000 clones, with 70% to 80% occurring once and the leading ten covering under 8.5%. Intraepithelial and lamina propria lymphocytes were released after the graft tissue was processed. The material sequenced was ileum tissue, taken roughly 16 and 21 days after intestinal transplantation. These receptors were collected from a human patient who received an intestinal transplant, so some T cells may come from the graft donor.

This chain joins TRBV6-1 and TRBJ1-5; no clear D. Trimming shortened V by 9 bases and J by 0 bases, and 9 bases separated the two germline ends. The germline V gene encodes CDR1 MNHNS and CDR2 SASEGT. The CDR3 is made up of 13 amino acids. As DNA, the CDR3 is TGTGCCAGTCGAATAGGTAGCAATCAGCCCCAGCATTTT. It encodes CASRIGSNQPQHF.

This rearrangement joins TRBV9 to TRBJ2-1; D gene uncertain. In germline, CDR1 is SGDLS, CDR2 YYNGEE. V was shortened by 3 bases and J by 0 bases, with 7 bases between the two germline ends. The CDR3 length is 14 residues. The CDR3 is CASSALGSYNEQFF. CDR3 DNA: TGTGCCAGCAGCGCCCTGGGCTCCTACAATGAGCAGTTCTTC.

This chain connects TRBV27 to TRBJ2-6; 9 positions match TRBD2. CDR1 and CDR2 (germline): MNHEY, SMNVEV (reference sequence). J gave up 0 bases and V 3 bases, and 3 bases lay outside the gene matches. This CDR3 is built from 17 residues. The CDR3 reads CASSFSGGVSGANVLTF. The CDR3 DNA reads TGTGCCAGCAGTTTTAGCGGGGGCGTCTCTGGGGCCAACGTCCTGACTTTC.

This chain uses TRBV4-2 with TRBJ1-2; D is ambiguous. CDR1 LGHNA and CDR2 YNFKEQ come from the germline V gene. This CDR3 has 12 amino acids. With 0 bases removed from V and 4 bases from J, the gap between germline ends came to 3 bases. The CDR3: CASSQDGYGYTF. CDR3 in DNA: TGTGCCAGCAGCCAAGACGGCTATGGCTACACCTTC.

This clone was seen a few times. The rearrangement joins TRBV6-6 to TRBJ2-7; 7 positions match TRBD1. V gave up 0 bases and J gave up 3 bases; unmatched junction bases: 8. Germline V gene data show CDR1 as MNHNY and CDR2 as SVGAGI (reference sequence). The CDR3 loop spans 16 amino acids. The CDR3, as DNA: TGTGCCAGCAGTTACTCGTTAGACAGGGCCTACTACGAGCAGTACTTC. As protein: CASSYSLDRAYYEQYF.

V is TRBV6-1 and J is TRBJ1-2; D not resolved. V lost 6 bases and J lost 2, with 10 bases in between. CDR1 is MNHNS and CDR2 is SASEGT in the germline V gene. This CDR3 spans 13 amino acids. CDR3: CASRMATNYGYTF. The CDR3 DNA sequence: TGTGCCAGCAGGATGGCCACAAACTATGGCTACACCTTC.

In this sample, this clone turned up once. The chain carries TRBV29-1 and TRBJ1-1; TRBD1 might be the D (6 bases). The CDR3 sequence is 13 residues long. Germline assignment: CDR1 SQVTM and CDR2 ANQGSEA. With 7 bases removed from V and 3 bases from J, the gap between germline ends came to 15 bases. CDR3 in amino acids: CSARTEADTEAFF. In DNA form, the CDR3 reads TGCAGCGCCAGGACAGAGGCCGACACTGAAGCTTTCTTT.

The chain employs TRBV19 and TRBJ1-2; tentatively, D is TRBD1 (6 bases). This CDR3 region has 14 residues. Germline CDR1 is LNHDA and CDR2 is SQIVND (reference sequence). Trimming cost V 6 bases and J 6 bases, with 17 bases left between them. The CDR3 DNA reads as TGTGCCAGTAGCGACAGGTCCTATTTTCATGGCTACACCTTC. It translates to CASSDRSYFHGYTF. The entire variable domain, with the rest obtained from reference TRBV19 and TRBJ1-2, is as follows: DGGITQSPKYLFRKEGQNVTLSCEQNLNHDAMYWYRQDPGQGLRLIYYSQIVNDFQKGDIAEGYSVSREKKESFPLTVTSAQKNPTAFYLCASSDRSYFHGYTFGSGTRLTVV.

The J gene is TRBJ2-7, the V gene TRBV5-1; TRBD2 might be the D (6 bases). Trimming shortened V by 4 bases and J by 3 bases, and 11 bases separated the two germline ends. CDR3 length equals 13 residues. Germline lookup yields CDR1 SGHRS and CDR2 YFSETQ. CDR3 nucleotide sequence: TGCGCCAGCAGCCCCTCGGGACTCTACGAGCAGTACTTC. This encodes CASSPSGLYEQYF.

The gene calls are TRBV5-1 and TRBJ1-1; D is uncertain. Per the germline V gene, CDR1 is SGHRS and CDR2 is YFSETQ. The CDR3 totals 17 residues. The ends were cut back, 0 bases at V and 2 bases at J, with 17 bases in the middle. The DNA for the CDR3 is TGCGCCAGCAGCTTGGTAGGAAGAAGGGAAAGAAACACTGAAGCTTTCTTT. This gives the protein CASSLVGRRERNTEAFF.

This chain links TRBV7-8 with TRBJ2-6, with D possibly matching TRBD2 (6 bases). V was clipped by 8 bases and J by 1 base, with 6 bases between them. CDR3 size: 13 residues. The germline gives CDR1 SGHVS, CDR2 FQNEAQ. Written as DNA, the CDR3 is TGTGCCAGCGGGGGGTCTGGGGCCAACGTCCTGACTTTC. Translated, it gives CASGGSGANVLTF. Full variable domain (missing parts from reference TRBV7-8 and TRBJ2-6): GAGVSQSPRYKVAKRGQDVALRCDPISGHVSLFWYQQALGQGPEFLTYFQNEAQLDKSGLPSDRFFAERPEGSVSTLKIQRTQQEDSAVYLCASGGSGANVLTFGAGSRLTVL.

CDR3 sequence reads: CASSLDSGGANEQFF. The CDR3 bases are TGTGCCAGCAGTTTAGATAGCGGGGGGGCGAATGAGCAGTTCTTC. The gene calls are TRBV28 and TRBJ2-1; 11 bases align to TRBD2. Germline loops: CDR1 MDHEN, CDR2 SYDVKM. The junction had 4 bases not matched to a gene; V was cut back by 2 bases and J by 7 bases. The CDR3 runs 15 residues.

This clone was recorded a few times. The CDR3 reads CASSQVALDGREQYF. DNA of the CDR3: TGCGCCAGCAGCCAAGTAGCCCTGGACGGCCGCGAGCAGTACTTC. V is TRBV4-1 and J is TRBJ2-7; D remains ambiguous. The CDR3 loop spans 15 amino acids. V was shortened by 1 base and J by 6 bases, with 16 bases between the two germline ends. From germline, CDR1 is MGHRA and CDR2 YSYEKL.

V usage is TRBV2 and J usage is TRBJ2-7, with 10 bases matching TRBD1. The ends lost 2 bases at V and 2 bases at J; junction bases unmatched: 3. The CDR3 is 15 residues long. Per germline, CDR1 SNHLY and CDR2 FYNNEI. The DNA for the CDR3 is TGTGCCAGCAGTGAAAGGGGACAGGGGCCCTACGAGCAGTACTTC. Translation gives CASSERGQGPYEQYF.

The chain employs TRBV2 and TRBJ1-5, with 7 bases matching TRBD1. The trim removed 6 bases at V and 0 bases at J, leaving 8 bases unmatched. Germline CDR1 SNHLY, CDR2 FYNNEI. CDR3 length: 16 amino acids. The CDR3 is CASSWDRYYSNQPQHF. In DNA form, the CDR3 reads TGTGCCAGCAGCTGGGACAGATATTATAGCAATCAGCCCCAGCATTTT.

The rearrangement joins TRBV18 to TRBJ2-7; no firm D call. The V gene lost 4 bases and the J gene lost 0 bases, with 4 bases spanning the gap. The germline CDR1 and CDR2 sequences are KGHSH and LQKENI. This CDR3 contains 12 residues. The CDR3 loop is CASSRSSYEQYF. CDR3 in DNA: TGTGCCAGCTCACGGTCCTCCTACGAGCAGTACTTC.

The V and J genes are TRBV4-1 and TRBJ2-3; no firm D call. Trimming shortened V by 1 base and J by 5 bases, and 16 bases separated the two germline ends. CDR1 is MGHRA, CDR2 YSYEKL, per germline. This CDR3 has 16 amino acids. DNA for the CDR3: TGCGCCAGCAGCCAAGGGTTTGGTCCAGTAGGAGATACGCAGTATTTT. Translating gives CASSQGFGPVGDTQYF.

The CDR3 DNA reads TGTGCCAGCAGCCGGACAGGGGGCGCCGTCTATGGCTACACCTTC. Translation: CASSRTGGAVYGYTF. This chain links TRBV7-9 with TRBJ1-2, with 11 nucleotides matching TRBD1. The CDR3 loop spans 15 amino acids. Trimming cost V 5 bases and J 4 bases; bases outside gene matches: 6. CDR1 is SEHNR, CDR2 FQNEAQ, per germline (reference sequence).

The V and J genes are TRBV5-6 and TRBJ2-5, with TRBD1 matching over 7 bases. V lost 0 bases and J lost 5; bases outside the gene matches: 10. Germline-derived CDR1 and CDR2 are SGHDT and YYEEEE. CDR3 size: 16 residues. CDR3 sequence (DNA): TGTGCCAGCAGCTTGGGAGCAGCAGGGGGATGGGAGACCCAGTACTTC. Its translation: CASSLGAAGGWETQYF.

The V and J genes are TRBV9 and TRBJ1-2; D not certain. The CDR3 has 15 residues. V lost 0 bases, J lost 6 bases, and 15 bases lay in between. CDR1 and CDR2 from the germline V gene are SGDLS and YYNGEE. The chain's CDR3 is CASSVGGQAGDGYTF. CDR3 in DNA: TGTGCCAGCAGCGTAGGAGGGCAGGCTGGAGATGGCTACACCTTC.

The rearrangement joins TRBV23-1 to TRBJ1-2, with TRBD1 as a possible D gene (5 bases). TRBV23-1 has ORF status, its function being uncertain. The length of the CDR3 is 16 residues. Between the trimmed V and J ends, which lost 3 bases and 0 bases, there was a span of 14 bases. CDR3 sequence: CASSQEGHTANYGYTF. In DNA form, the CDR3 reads TGCGCCAGCAGTCAGGAGGGGCACACAGCTAACTATGGCTACACCTTC.

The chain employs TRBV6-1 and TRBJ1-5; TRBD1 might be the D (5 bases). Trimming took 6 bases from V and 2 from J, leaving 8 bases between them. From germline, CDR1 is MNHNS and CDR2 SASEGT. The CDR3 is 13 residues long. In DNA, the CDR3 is TGTGCCAGCAGGGCGACAGGCAATCAGCCCCAGCATTTT. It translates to CASRATGNQPQHF.

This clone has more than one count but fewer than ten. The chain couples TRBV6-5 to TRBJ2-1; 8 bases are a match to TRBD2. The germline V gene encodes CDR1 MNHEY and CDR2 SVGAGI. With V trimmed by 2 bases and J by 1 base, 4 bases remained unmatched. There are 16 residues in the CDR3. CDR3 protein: CASSYTGGLSYNEQFF. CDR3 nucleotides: TGTGCCAGCAGTTACACGGGGGGGTTGTCCTACAATGAGCAGTTCTTC.

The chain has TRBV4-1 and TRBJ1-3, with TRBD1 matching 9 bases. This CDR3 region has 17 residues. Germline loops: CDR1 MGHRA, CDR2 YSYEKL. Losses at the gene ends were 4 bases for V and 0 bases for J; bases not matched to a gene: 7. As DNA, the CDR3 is TGCGCCAGCAGCCGAGGGACAGGGACTAACTCTGGAAACACCATATATTTT. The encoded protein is CASSRGTGTNSGNTIYF.

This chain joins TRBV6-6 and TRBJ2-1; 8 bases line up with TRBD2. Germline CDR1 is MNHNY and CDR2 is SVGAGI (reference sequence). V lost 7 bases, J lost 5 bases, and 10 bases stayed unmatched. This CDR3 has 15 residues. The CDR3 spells CASMMAGGPNNEQFF. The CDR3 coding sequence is TGTGCCAGCATGATGGCGGGGGGACCAAACAATGAGCAGTTCTTC.

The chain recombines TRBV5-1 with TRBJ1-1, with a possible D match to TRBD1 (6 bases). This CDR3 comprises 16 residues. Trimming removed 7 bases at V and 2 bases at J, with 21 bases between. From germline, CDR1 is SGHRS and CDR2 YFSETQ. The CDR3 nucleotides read TGCGCCAGCGGCTCGGGGGGCTCCCGCGCCAACACTGAAGCTTTCTTT. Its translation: CASGSGGSRANTEAFF.

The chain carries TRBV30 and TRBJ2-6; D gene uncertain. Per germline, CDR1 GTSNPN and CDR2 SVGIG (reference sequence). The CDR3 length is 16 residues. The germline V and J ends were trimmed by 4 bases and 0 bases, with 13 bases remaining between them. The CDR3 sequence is CAWNGVVISGANVLTF. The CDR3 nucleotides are TGTGCCTGGAACGGAGTAGTTATCTCTGGGGCCAACGTCCTGACTTTC.

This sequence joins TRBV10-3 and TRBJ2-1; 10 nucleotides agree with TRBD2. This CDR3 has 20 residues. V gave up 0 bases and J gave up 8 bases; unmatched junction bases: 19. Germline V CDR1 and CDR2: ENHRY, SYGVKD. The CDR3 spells CAISESLGSGGARSGYEQFF. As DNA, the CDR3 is TGTGCCATCAGTGAGTCGCTCGGGAGCGGGGGGGCCCGAAGTGGCTATGAGCAGTTCTTC.

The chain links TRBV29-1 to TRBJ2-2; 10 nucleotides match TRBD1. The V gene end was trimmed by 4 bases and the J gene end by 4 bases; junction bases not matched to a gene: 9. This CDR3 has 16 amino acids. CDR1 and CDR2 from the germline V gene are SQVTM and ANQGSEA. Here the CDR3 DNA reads TGCAGCGTTGGGTTTCGGACAGGGGGGGGCACCGGGGAGCTGTTTTTT. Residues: CSVGFRTGGGTGELFF.